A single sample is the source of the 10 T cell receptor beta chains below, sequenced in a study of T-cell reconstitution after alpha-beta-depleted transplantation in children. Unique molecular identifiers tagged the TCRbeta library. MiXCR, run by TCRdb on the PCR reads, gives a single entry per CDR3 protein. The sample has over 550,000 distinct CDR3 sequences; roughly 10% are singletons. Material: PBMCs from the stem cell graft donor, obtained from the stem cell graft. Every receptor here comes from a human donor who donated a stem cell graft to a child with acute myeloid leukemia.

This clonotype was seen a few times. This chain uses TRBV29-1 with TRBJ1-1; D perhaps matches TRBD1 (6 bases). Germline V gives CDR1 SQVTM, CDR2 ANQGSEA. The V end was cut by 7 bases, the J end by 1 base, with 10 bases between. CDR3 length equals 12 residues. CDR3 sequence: CSADRSNTEAFF. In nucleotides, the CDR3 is TGCAGCGCGGACAGATCGAACACTGAAGCTTTCTTT.

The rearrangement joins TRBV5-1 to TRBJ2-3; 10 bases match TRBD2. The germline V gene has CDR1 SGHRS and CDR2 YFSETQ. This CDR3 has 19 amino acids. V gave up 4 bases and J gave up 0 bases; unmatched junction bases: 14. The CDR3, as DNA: TGCGCCAGCAGCGTCGGGCTAGCGGGAGCCAGCTCTAGCACAGATACGCAGTATTTT. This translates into CASSVGLAGASSSTDTQYF.

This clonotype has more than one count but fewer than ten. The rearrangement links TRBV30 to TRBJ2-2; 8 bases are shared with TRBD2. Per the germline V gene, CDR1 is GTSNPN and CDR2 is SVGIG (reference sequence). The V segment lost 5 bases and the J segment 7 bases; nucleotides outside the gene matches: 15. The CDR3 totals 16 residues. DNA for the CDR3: TGTGCCTGGTCGGCGAGCGGGAGAAAAGATGGCGGGGAGCTGTTTTTT. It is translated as CAWSASGRKDGGELFF.

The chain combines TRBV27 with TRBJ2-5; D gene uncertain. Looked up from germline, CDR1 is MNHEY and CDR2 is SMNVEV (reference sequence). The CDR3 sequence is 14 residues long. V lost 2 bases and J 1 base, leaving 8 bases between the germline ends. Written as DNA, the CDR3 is TGTGCCAGCAGTTTAGTGGAGAGCCAAGAGACCCAGTACTTC. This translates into CASSLVESQETQYF.

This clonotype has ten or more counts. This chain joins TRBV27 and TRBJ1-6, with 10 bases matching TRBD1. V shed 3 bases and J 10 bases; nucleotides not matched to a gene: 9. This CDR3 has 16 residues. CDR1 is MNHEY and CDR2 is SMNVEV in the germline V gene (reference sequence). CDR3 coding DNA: TGTGCCAGCAGTTTTGCGCGAAGGACAGGGGGATCACCCCTCCACTTT. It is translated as CASSFARRTGGSPLHF.

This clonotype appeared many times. The CDR3 nucleotides read TGCGCCAGCAGCCAAGGGGGACACCTGAACACTGAAGCTTTCTTT. This codes for CASSQGGHLNTEAFF. This chain joins TRBV4-3 and TRBJ1-1, with a tentative D call TRBD1 (6 bases). This CDR3 has 15 residues. The V end lost 1 base, the J end lost 0 bases, and 9 bases lay between the germline ends. In germline, CDR1 is LGHNA, CDR2 YSLEER.

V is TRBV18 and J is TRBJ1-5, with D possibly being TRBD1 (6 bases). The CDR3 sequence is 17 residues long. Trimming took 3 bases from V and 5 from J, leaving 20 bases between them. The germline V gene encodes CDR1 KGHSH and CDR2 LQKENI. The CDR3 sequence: CASSPGQGNSGDQPQHF. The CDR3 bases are TGTGCCAGCTCACCGGGCCAGGGGAATTCGGGAGATCAGCCCCAGCATTTT.

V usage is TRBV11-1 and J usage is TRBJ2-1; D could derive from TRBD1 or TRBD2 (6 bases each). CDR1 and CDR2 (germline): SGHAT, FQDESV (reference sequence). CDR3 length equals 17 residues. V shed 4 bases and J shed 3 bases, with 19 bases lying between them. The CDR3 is CASSSRGGQVGYNEQFF. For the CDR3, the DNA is TGTGCCAGCAGCTCAAGAGGGGGGCAGGTTGGCTACAATGAGCAGTTCTTC.

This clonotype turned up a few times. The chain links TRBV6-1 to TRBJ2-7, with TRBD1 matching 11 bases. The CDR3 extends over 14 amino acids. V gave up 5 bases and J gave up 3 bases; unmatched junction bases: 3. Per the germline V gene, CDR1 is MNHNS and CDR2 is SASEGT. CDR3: CASSRDRGNYEQYF. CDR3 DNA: TGTGCCAGCAGTCGGGACAGGGGGAACTACGAGCAGTACTTC.

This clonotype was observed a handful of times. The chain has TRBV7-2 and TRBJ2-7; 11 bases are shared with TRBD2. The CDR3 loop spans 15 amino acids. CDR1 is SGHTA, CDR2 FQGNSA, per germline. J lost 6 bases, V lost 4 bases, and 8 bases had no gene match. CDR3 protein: CASSYYLAGGSEQYF. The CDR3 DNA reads TGTGCCAGCAGCTACTATCTAGCGGGAGGATCCGAGCAGTACTTC.